This TCR beta chain was sequenced in a study of CD8+ T cells in alopecia areata. Worth noting for this clone: One end of the junction varies from germline; a read error may be responsible.

The authors extracted RNA and reverse transcribed it into cDNA as the sequencing template. Clones were sequenced by immunoSEQ multiplex PCR, and TCRdb holds only the in-frame ones, with some missing. The table has 100,000 to 150,000 clones, about 50% seen once. Peripheral blood samples and lesional scalp punch biopsies were obtained from alopecia areata patients. This CDR3 contains 14 residues. Germline V gene lookup returns CDR1 SQVTM and CDR2 ANQGSEA. The sequence came from a human donor with alopecia areata. The sequencing input was NKG2D-low CD8+ T cells sorted from blood. The V call is TRBV29-1, the J call TRBJ2-2; weak D call: TRBD1 (5 bases). In DNA, the CDR3 is TGCAGCGTCGAAGGTGCAGGGCCAGTTGGGGAGCTGTTTTTT. This translates into CSVEGAGPVGELFF.